These 17 T cell receptor beta chains were sequenced from one sample in a study of regulatory dendritic cells for organ transplantation (dated by TCRdb to 2016 to 2017). Libraries came from the immunoSEQ multiplex PCR assay. The immuneACCESS repertoire file appears here via TCRdb, limited to in-frame rearrangements. These files lack a portion of the clones; in checked studies, under half of the deficit traces to unresolved V genes, and the cause of the others is not known. The sample has about 12,000 clones on record, around three quarters of them singletons. Together, the top ten hold roughly 0.62% of the sample. Sorted T cell subsets were CFSE-labeled and co-cultured for around five days with allogeneic regulatory or mature dendritic cells at a 1:10 DC:T ratio. For these TCRs, the target antigens are not known. The sample consisted of naive CD4+ T cells from blood cultured with regulatory dendritic cells. In the paper's terms, the cell subset or site label means: CD45RA+ naive T cells. These receptors came from a human donor in good health.

In its sample, this clone was seen a few times. The chain couples TRBV5-1 to TRBJ2-2, with 10 bases matching TRBD1. The CDR3 consists of 14 residues. V lost 4 bases, J lost 7 bases, and 4 bases stayed unmatched. Germline CDR1 reads SGHRS; CDR2 reads YFSETQ. CDR3 sequence reads: CASSVTGGGGELFF. Here the CDR3 DNA reads TGCGCCAGCAGCGTGACAGGGGGCGGCGGGGAGCTGTTTTTT. The entire variable domain, with the rest obtained from reference TRBV5-1 and TRBJ2-2, is as follows: KAGVTQTPRYLIKTRGQQVTLSCSPISGHRSVSWYQQTPGQGLQFLFEYFSETQRNKGNFPGRFSGRQFSNSRSEMNVSTLELGDSALYLCASSVTGGGGELFFGEGSRLTVL.

The CDR3 DNA reads TGTGCCAGCAGCTTAGTTGGCGGAACTTACGAGCAGTACTTC. Its protein is CASSLVGGTYEQYF. The genes are TRBV7-9 and TRBJ2-7; D remains unclear. With 1 base removed from V and 4 bases from J, the gap between germline ends came to 11 bases. CDR1 and CDR2 (germline): SEHNR, FQNEAQ (reference sequence). CDR3 size: 14 residues.

V and J are TRBV6-6 and TRBJ1-1; the D is unclear. Trimming left V 6 bases short and J 0 bases short, with 14 bases between. Germline lookup yields CDR1 MNHNY and CDR2 SVGAGI (reference sequence). This CDR3 comprises 15 residues. CDR3 region: CASRRSRRMNTEAFF. The CDR3 DNA follows: TGTGCCAGCAGACGATCCCGGAGGATGAACACTGAAGCTTTCTTT.

The V and J genes are TRBV14 and TRBJ1-6; D gene ambiguous. V lost 4 bases and J lost 7, with 14 bases in between. CDR1 is SGHDN and CDR2 is FVKESK in the germline V gene. CDR3 size: 15 residues. CDR3 residues: CASSLSGVWNSPLHF. The CDR3 region has the DNA TGTGCCAGCAGCCTCTCCGGGGTATGGAATTCACCCCTCCACTTT.

CDR3 bases: TGTGCCAGCAGCTTATTATGGCGGGGGGGCGTTGGTGAGCAGTTCTTC. Protein: CASSLLWRGGVGEQFF. The gene calls are TRBV7-2 and TRBJ2-1, with 9 nucleotides matching TRBD2. The CDR3 consists of 16 residues. Per germline, CDR1 SGHTA and CDR2 FQGNSA. The ends lost 2 bases at V and 9 bases at J; junction bases unmatched: 11.

The rearrangement links TRBV2 to TRBJ1-3; TRBD1 agrees at 8 bases. The J segment lost 4 bases and the V segment lost 3 bases, leaving 2 bases of the junction unmatched. Germline lookup yields CDR1 SNHLY and CDR2 FYNNEI. The CDR3 is 14 amino acids. The CDR3 nucleotides are TGTGCCAGCAGTGACAGGACAGGGGGAAACACCATATATTTT. This gives the protein CASSDRTGGNTIYF.

The chain employs TRBV7-9 and TRBJ2-5; TRBD2 matches at 11 bases. CDR1 SEHNR and CDR2 FQNEAQ come from the germline V gene (reference sequence). The V segment lost 5 bases and the J segment 7 bases; nucleotides outside the gene matches: 9. CDR3 size: 15 residues. CDR3 DNA: TGTGCCAGCAGCATGGGACTAGCGGACTCAGGGACCCAGTACTTC. Translated: CASSMGLADSGTQYF.

The V gene is TRBV12-5, the J gene TRBJ2-3; 7 positions agree with TRBD2. CDR1 and CDR2 from the germline V gene are LGHNT and FRNRAP. The CDR3 consists of 15 residues. Trimming at V came to 6 bases and at J to 6 bases, leaving 12 bases not matched to a gene. The CDR3 region is CASGQAGIGSDTQYF. CDR3 DNA sequence: TGTGCTAGTGGCCAAGCGGGGATCGGGTCGGATACGCAGTATTTT.

This chain links TRBV7-7 with TRBJ2-2; TRBD2 is a possible D gene (5 bases). This CDR3 comprises 13 residues. The V end was cut by 3 bases, the J end by 5 bases, with 7 bases between. CDR1 and CDR2 from the germline V gene are SSHAT and FNYEAQ (reference sequence). CDR3: CASSLGGTGELFF. The CDR3 coding sequence is TGTGCCAGCAGCTTGGGCGGGACCGGGGAGCTGTTTTTT.

This chain joins TRBV7-3 and TRBJ1-3; 7 bases align to TRBD1. The germline gives CDR1 SGHTA, CDR2 FQGTGA. V was clipped by 5 bases and J by 2 bases; unmatched bases: 3. The CDR3 covers 14 residues. The CDR3 DNA sequence: TGTGCCAGCAGCCCGACAGGGACTGGAAACACCATATATTTT. Protein: CASSPTGTGNTIYF. Looking up the rest from reference TRBV7-3 and TRBJ1-3 gives the full variable domain: GAGVSQTPSNKVTEKGKYVELRCDPISGHTALYWYRQSLGQGPEFLIYFQGTGAADDSGLPNDRFFAVRPEGSVSTLKIQRTERGDSAVYLCASSPTGTGNTIYFGEGSWLTVV.

The genes are TRBV7-8 and TRBJ1-4; D gene ambiguous. CDR3 size: 19 residues. V was cut by 5 bases and J by 1 base, with 23 bases left in between. Germline V gives CDR1 SGHVS, CDR2 FQNEAQ. The CDR3 DNA reads TGTGCCAGCAGCCCGGGGAGGGCGGTGATACGGGTAACTAATGAAAAACTGTTTTTT. Protein sequence: CASSPGRAVIRVTNEKLFF. Combining the CDR3 with reference TRBV7-8 and TRBJ1-4 gives the whole variable domain GAGVSQSPRYKVAKRGQDVALRCDPISGHVSLFWYQQALGQGPEFLTYFQNEAQLDKSGLPSDRFFAERPEGSVSTLKIQRTQQEDSAVYLCASSPGRAVIRVTNEKLFFGSGTQLSVL.

V gene TRBV12-5 combines with J gene TRBJ2-4; no reliable D call. Germline V gene lookup returns CDR1 LGHNT and CDR2 FRNRAP. V was cut by 6 bases and J by 1 base, with 10 bases left in between. The CDR3 has 14 residues. This CDR3 reads CASGSTPAKNIQYF. The CDR3, as DNA: TGTGCTAGTGGCTCCACTCCGGCCAAAAACATTCAGTACTTC. Full variable domain (remainder filled in from reference TRBV12-5 and TRBJ2-4): DARVTQTPRHKVTEMGQEVTMRCQPILGHNTVFWYRQTMMQGLELLAYFRNRAPLDDSGMPKDRFSAEMPDATLATLKIQPSEPRDSAVYFCASGSTPAKNIQYFGAGTRLSVL.

The chain links TRBV18 to TRBJ1-1; D gene ambiguous. This CDR3 spans 14 amino acids. Trimming stripped 0 bases from V and 5 bases from J, with 10 bases between. Germline loops: CDR1 KGHSH, CDR2 LQKENI. CDR3 residues: CASSPPGRQTEAFF. In DNA form, the CDR3 reads TGTGCCAGCTCACCACCAGGGAGGCAAACTGAAGCTTTCTTT.

This rearrangement joins TRBV27 to TRBJ2-7; no definite D call. With 7 bases removed from V and 0 bases from J, the gap between germline ends came to 10 bases. CDR3 length equals 13 residues. CDR1 is MNHEY and CDR2 is SMNVEV in the germline V gene (reference sequence). The CDR3 sequence is CASKNPGSYEQYF. The CDR3 DNA reads as TGTGCCAGCAAAAATCCGGGCTCCTACGAGCAGTACTTC.

This chain uses TRBV9 with TRBJ2-5, with D possibly TRBD2 on 7 matching bases. Germline loops: CDR1 SGDLS, CDR2 YYNGEE. The CDR3 sequence is 16 residues long. Trimming stripped 0 bases from V and 1 base from J, with 13 bases between. CDR3 coding DNA: TGTGCCAGCAGCGTAGGGGTCGGGGGGCCCCAAGAGACCCAGTACTTC. Its protein product is CASSVGVGGPQETQYF.

This sequence joins TRBV4-2 and TRBJ1-5, with TRBD1 matching 7 bases. The CDR3 contains 16 residues. Germline CDR1 reads LGHNA; CDR2 reads YNFKEQ. Losses at the gene ends were 0 bases for V and 2 bases for J; bases not matched to a gene: 4. CDR3 sequence (DNA): TGTGCCAGCAGCCAAGACGGAGGGGGCGGCAATCAGCCCCAGCATTTT. Protein product: CASSQDGGGGNQPQHF.

The J gene is TRBJ2-3, the V gene TRBV2; 8 bases match TRBD1. Trimming took 4 bases from V and 5 from J; bases not matched to a gene: 11. From germline, CDR1 is SNHLY and CDR2 FYNNEI. The CDR3 contains 16 residues. This CDR3 is CASSARTGREEDTQYF. The CDR3, as DNA: TGTGCCAGCAGTGCCCGGACAGGGCGGGAAGAAGATACGCAGTATTTT.